The 27 T cell receptor beta chains reported below all come from one sample, sequenced in a study of blood T cell repertoires in COVID-19 (dated by TCRdb to 2020 to 2021). To prepare the library, the immunoSEQ multiplex PCR assay was applied. In its TCRdb copy, this immuneACCESS table keeps in-frame sequences only and misses some clones. Where compared with another copy, unresolved V genes explain less than half of these, and the others have no known cause. The sample data list around 400,000 clones, and about 87% of these were observed just once. About 2% of the sample goes to the ten largest clones. Sequences were obtained from peripheral blood. The origin of the receptors is a woman aged 60-75 years with COVID-19, enrolled during active disease.

The chain's CDR3 is CASSMTRQGSATNEKLFF. The CDR3 region has the DNA TGTGCCAGTAGTATGACCCGACAGGGGTCGGCAACTAATGAAAAACTGTTTTTT. This chain uses TRBV19 with TRBJ1-4; 8 positions agree with TRBD1. This CDR3 is 18 amino acids long. V lost 3 bases and J lost 0; bases outside the gene matches: 9. Per germline, CDR1 LNHDA and CDR2 SQIVND (reference sequence).

The chain has TRBV5-8 and TRBJ2-1, with unresolved D. CDR3 length: 12 amino acids. V was shortened by 4 bases and J by 10 bases, with 12 bases between the two germline ends. CDR1 is SGHTS, CDR2 YDEGEE, per germline. The CDR3 sequence is CASSATNREQFF. DNA of the CDR3: TGTGCCAGCAGCGCTACTAATCGGGAGCAGTTCTTC. Full variable domain (missing parts from reference TRBV5-8 and TRBJ2-1): EAGVTQSPTHLIKTRGQQATLRCSPISGHTSVYWYQQALGLGLQFLLWYDEGEERNRGNFPPRFSGRQFPNYSSELNVNALELEDSALYLCASSATNREQFFGPGTRLTVL.

The rearrangement links TRBV5-1 to TRBJ2-1, with 9 bases identical to TRBD1. The CDR3 runs to 12 residues. J gave up 16 bases and V 0 bases, and 5 bases lay outside the gene matches. The germline gives CDR1 SGHRS, CDR2 YFSETQ. The CDR3 here is CASSLEGTGRFF. The CDR3 bases are TGCGCCAGCAGCTTGGAAGGGACAGGGCGATTCTTC.

V usage is TRBV7-2 and J usage is TRBJ2-5; D possibly corresponds to TRBD2 (7 bases). This CDR3 has 15 amino acids. V was trimmed by 3 bases and J by 6 bases, leaving 17 bases between them. Germline V CDR1 and CDR2: SGHTA, FQGNSA. CDR3: CASSLGGGPVKTQYF. For the CDR3, the DNA is TGTGCCAGCAGCTTGGGCGGGGGCCCAGTAAAGACCCAGTACTTC.

The CDR3 protein is CASTTPSRLGANVLTF. CDR3 in DNA: TGTGCCAGTACCACCCCCTCTCGGTTGGGGGCCAACGTCCTGACTTTC. V gene TRBV19 combines with J gene TRBJ2-6; D is unclear. This CDR3 is 16 amino acids long. Germline-derived CDR1 and CDR2 are LNHDA and SQIVND (reference sequence). Trimming stripped 7 bases from V and 4 bases from J, with 17 bases between.

The V gene is TRBV18, the J gene TRBJ2-2, with 9 bases identical to TRBD1. This CDR3 contains 16 residues. The germline V gene has CDR1 KGHSH and CDR2 LQKENI. V shed 5 bases and J 6 bases; nucleotides not matched to a gene: 10. The chain's CDR3 is CASSSASQGAAGELFF. Here the CDR3 DNA reads TGTGCCAGCTCATCGGCATCACAGGGGGCAGCCGGGGAGCTGTTTTTT.

The V call is TRBV6-4, the J call TRBJ1-2, with 8 bases fitting TRBD1. Germline V gene data show CDR1 as MRHNA and CDR2 as SNTAGT. V was pared by 2 bases and J by 5 bases, with 7 bases of the junction left unmatched. The CDR3 extends over 15 amino acids. Written as DNA, the CDR3 is TGTGCCAGCAGTGACCTACCGGGACAGGAGTATGGCTACACCTTC. Protein product: CASSDLPGQEYGYTF.

This clone was detected only a few times. The chain employs TRBV5-5 and TRBJ2-7, with D uncertain. This CDR3 comprises 12 residues. CDR1 and CDR2 (germline): SGHKS, YYEKEE (reference sequence). The V end lost 1 base, the J end lost 3 bases, and 5 bases lay between the germline ends. The CDR3 DNA sequence: TGTGCCAGCAGCTTGTCGGGCTACGAGCAGTACTTC. This codes for CASSLSGYEQYF.

The chain employs TRBV14 and TRBJ2-4, with D perhaps matching TRBD2 (6 bases). Trimming stripped 1 base from V and 0 bases from J, with 10 bases between. Germline lookup yields CDR1 SGHDN and CDR2 FVKESK. The CDR3 is made up of 16 amino acids. CDR3 in amino acids: CASSQAGDLAKNIQYF. As DNA, the CDR3 is TGTGCCAGCAGCCAAGCGGGGGACCTAGCCAAAAACATTCAGTACTTC.

The V gene is TRBV5-1, the J gene TRBJ2-5, with 9 bases lining up with TRBD2. V was clipped by 1 base and J by 5 bases; unmatched bases: 3. Germline-derived CDR1 and CDR2 are SGHRS and YFSETQ. This CDR3 contains 14 residues. CDR3 bases: TGCGCCAGCAGCTTGACTACTAGCGGGGAGACCCAGTACTTC. It specifies CASSLTTSGETQYF.

A few counts support this clone. This chain links TRBV6-2 or TRBV6-3 with TRBJ1-1; 7 bases align to TRBD1. Trimming removed 0 bases from V and 7 bases from J; junction bases left unmatched: 11. Per germline, CDR1 MNHEY and CDR2 SVGEGT. The CDR3 totals 16 residues. The CDR3 DNA is TGTGCCAGCAGTTACTCGACAGGGACTCGGAAGGATGAAGCTTTCTTT. This encodes CASSYSTGTRKDEAFF.

The chain has TRBV10-3 and TRBJ2-2; maybe TRBD1 (6 bases). CDR3 size: 15 residues. The V end was cut by 0 bases, the J end by 3 bases, with 8 bases between. Germline CDR1 ENHRY, CDR2 SYGVKD. The CDR3 region is CAISESGQHTGELFF. The CDR3 bases are TGTGCCATCAGTGAGTCAGGACAGCACACCGGGGAGCTGTTTTTT.

This chain connects TRBV3-1 (or the pseudogene TRBV3-2) to TRBJ1-3, with D unresolved. Trimming took 8 bases from V and 2 from J, leaving 13 bases between them. Germline V gene sequence: CDR1 LGHDT, CDR2 YNNKEL (reference sequence). The CDR3 extends over 14 amino acids. The CDR3 region has the DNA TGTGCCAGCCGCAGTGGAGGTACTGGAAACACCATATATTTT. As protein: CASRSGGTGNTIYF.

This clone was observed a handful of times. The genes are TRBV3-1 (or the pseudogene TRBV3-2) and TRBJ1-1, with TRBD1 identical over 8 bases. After removal of 7 bases from V and 7 bases from J, the junction contained 8 bases not matched to a gene. Germline-derived CDR1 and CDR2 are LGHDT and YNNKEL (reference sequence). The CDR3 loop spans 13 amino acids. This chain's CDR3 is CASMDRAALEAFF. In DNA, the CDR3 is TGTGCCAGCATGGACAGGGCAGCCCTTGAAGCTTTCTTT.

The chain recombines TRBV19 with TRBJ2-1; 8 bases agree with TRBD1. The CDR3 consists of 15 residues. Looked up from germline, CDR1 is LNHDA and CDR2 is SQIVND (reference sequence). J gave up 3 bases and V 5 bases, and 6 bases lay outside the gene matches. The CDR3, as DNA: TGTGCCAGTAGTCAAATACAGGGGGGCTACAATGAGCAGTTCTTC. Translating gives CASSQIQGGYNEQFF. Full variable domain (missing parts from reference TRBV19 and TRBJ2-1): DGGITQSPKYLFRKEGQNVTLSCEQNLNHDAMYWYRQDPGQGLRLIYYSQIVNDFQKGDIAEGYSVSREKKESFPLTVTSAQKNPTAFYLCASSQIQGGYNEQFFGPGTRLTVL.

This chain connects TRBV20-1 to TRBJ2-1, with TRBD2 matching 11 bases. Germline V lookup: CDR1 DFQATT, CDR2 SNEGSKA (reference sequence). Trimming took 3 bases from V and 9 from J; bases not matched to a gene: 7. This CDR3 is built from 14 residues. The CDR3 reads CSASGPSGGIEQFF. DNA for the CDR3: TGCAGTGCTAGTGGACCTAGCGGGGGGATTGAGCAGTTCTTC.

V is TRBV7-3 and J is TRBJ2-7; 8 bases match TRBD1. The V gene end was trimmed by 2 bases and the J gene end by 5 bases; junction bases not matched to a gene: 8. The CDR3 is 15 residues long. The germline gives CDR1 SGHTA, CDR2 FQGTGA. This CDR3 is CASSLFGTGGHEQYF. The CDR3 DNA reads as TGTGCCAGCAGCTTATTCGGGACAGGCGGGCACGAGCAGTACTTC.

V is TRBV2 and J is TRBJ2-5, with a possible D match to TRBD2 (5 bases). Trimming shortened V by 1 base and J by 4 bases, and 16 bases separated the two germline ends. This CDR3 contains 16 residues. Per germline, CDR1 SNHLY and CDR2 FYNNEI. In nucleotides, the CDR3 is TGTGCCAGCAGTGAAGGTCGGGTAATAGAGGGAGAGACCCAGTACTTC. Encoded protein: CASSEGRVIEGETQYF. Looking up the rest from reference TRBV2 and TRBJ2-5 gives the full variable domain: EPEVTQTPSHQVTQMGQEVILRCVPISNHLYFYWYRQILGQKVEFLVSFYNNEISEKSEIFDDQFSVERPDGSNFTLKIRSTKLEDSAMYFCASSEGRVIEGETQYFGPGTRLLVL.

The genes are TRBV7-8 and TRBJ1-6, with D perhaps matching TRBD1 (5 bases). V was pared by 1 base and J by 9 bases, with 13 bases between. The CDR3 consists of 15 residues. Germline values: CDR1 SGHVS, CDR2 FQNEAQ. DNA of the CDR3: TGTGCCAGCAGCTTAGGGGTCAGGGTCGCTTCACCCCTCCACTTT. Translated, it gives CASSLGVRVASPLHF.

The V gene is TRBV5-5, the J gene TRBJ1-4; unclear D gene. Trimming removed 0 bases at V and 7 bases at J, with 4 bases between. CDR3 length: 12 residues. CDR1 is SGHKS, CDR2 YYEKEE, per germline (reference sequence). The CDR3: CASSLASEKLFF. In nucleotides, the CDR3 is TGTGCCAGCAGCTTGGCGAGTGAAAAACTGTTTTTT.

This clone was detected only once. This chain uses TRBV19 with TRBJ1-5; TRBD1 matches at 8 bases. The germline V gene encodes CDR1 LNHDA and CDR2 SQIVND (reference sequence). The CDR3 contains 17 residues. Trimming cost V 6 bases and J 2 bases; bases outside gene matches: 12. CDR3 sequence (DNA): TGTGCCAGTAGGCGATGTCAGGGGGCTAATTGCAATCAGCCCCAGCATTTT. Amino acid sequence: CASRRCQGANCNQPQHF.

The CDR3 spells CASTPGGHQPQHF. CDR3 nucleotides: TGTGCCAGCACCCCCGGAGGGCATCAGCCCCAGCATTTT. The V call is TRBV12-3 or TRBV12-4, the J call TRBJ1-5; D unresolved. V was shortened by 7 bases and J by 5 bases, with 12 bases between the two germline ends. The CDR3 spans 13 residues.

This clone was observed once. CDR3 sequence: CASSSPRTGGSLRGANVLTF. The CDR3 nucleotides read TGTGCCAGTAGTTCCCCGCGGACAGGGGGCTCCCTTAGGGGGGCCAACGTCCTGACTTTC. The chain is built from TRBV19 and TRBJ2-6; 11 nucleotides align to TRBD1. The V and J ends lost 5 bases and 4 bases, in that order; junction bases with no gene match: 16. CDR3 size: 20 residues. CDR1 and CDR2 from the germline V gene are LNHDA and SQIVND (reference sequence).

The chain employs TRBV4-1 and TRBJ1-2; D unresolved. This CDR3 region has 14 residues. The germline V gene encodes CDR1 MGHRA and CDR2 YSYEKL. Trimming removed 1 base from V and 6 bases from J, with 12 bases in between. CDR3 nucleotides: TGCGCCAGCAGCCAAGCGGGAGGGCTCGATGGCTACACCTTC. Translation gives CASSQAGGLDGYTF.

V gene TRBV27 combines with J gene TRBJ2-7; a possible D gene is TRBD2 (5 bases). The CDR3 is made up of 13 amino acids. V was cut by 6 bases and J by 2 bases, with 11 bases left in between. In germline, CDR1 is MNHEY, CDR2 SMNVEV (reference sequence). In nucleotides, the CDR3 is TGTGCCAGCAGGCGGGTCGGGACCTACGAGCAGTACTTC. This translates into CASRRVGTYEQYF.

The chain uses TRBV2 and TRBJ2-3, with 10 bases aligning to TRBD2. The length of the CDR3 is 16 residues. Germline CDR1 is SNHLY and CDR2 is FYNNEI. After removal of 4 bases from V and 5 bases from J, the junction contained 9 bases not matched to a gene. Written as DNA, the CDR3 is TGTGCCAGCAGTGCCCCTCTAGCGGGGGTAGGAGATACGCAGTATTTT. Translation: CASSAPLAGVGDTQYF.

The V and J genes are TRBV10-2 and TRBJ2-1, with D unclear. Per germline, CDR1 WSHSY and CDR2 SAAADI. The CDR3 contains 15 residues. V lost 4 bases to trimming and J lost 0 bases, with 10 bases between them. CDR3 sequence (DNA): TGCGCCAGCAGTGTTCTCGGTAGCTCCTACAATGAGCAGTTCTTC. The encoded protein is CASSVLGSSYNEQFF.